This passage covers 5 T cell receptor beta chains from one sample sequenced in a study of CD4 T cells in relation to SARS-CoV-2 and coronaviruses. Using immunoSEQ multiplex PCR, the repertoire was profiled, and TCRdb retains in-frame clones only, with some absent. Among about 37,000 clones listed, 82% were seen once. No antigen has been identified for these receptors. Sequenced sample: naive CD4+ T cells from PBMCs, cultured in vitro. This sample's subset: naive CD4+ T cells isolated by negative enrichment. Receptor source: an adult with COVID-19.

The CDR3 region has the DNA TGTGCCAGCAGTCGACAGGGTGGTAATTCACCCCTCCACTTT. Amino acids: CASSRQGGNSPLHF. The V call is TRBV6-5, the J call TRBJ1-6; 7 positions match TRBD1. Germline values: CDR1 MNHEY, CDR2 SVGAGI. The CDR3 contains 14 residues. V trimming: 5 bases; J trimming: 6 bases; junction bases outside the gene matches: 4.

V and J are TRBV24-1 and TRBJ1-5, with TRBD1 matching over 8 bases. The V gene's germline CDR1 is KGHDR and CDR2 SFDVKD. Trimming removed 8 bases from V and 5 bases from J; junction bases left unmatched: 4. The length of the CDR3 is 13 residues. In DNA form, the CDR3 reads TGTGCCACCAACGACAGGGGCGATCAGCCCCAGCATTTT. This sequence encodes CATNDRGDQPQHF.

This rearrangement joins TRBV29-1 to TRBJ1-2, with D hard to call. This CDR3 contains 14 residues. V was pared by 1 base and J by 4 bases, with 13 bases between. In germline, CDR1 is SQVTM, CDR2 ANQGSEA. This chain's CDR3 is CSVEVRSVSYGYTF. The CDR3, as DNA: TGCAGCGTTGAAGTTCGATCAGTCTCCTATGGCTACACCTTC.

The genes are TRBV30 and TRBJ2-5; 12 bases line up with TRBD2. Trimming cost V 4 bases and J 5 bases; bases outside gene matches: 5. CDR3 length equals 14 residues. The germline V gene has CDR1 GTSNPN and CDR2 SVGIG (reference sequence). This chain's CDR3 is CAWKGLAGMETQYF. The DNA for the CDR3 is TGTGCCTGGAAAGGACTAGCGGGAATGGAGACCCAGTACTTC.

The J gene is TRBJ2-1, the V gene TRBV5-6, with unresolved D. V was shortened by 4 bases and J by 1 base, with 12 bases between the two germline ends. Germline V gene lookup returns CDR1 SGHDT and CDR2 YYEEEE. The CDR3 has 15 residues. The CDR3 is CASSPGRLSYNEQFF. The CDR3 DNA is TGTGCCAGCAGCCCCGGTAGGTTATCCTACAATGAGCAGTTCTTC. Drawing the rest from reference TRBV5-6 and TRBJ2-1, the complete variable domain is DAGVTQSPTHLIKTRGQQVTLRCSPKSGHDTVSWYQQALGQGPQFIFQYYEEEERQRGNFPDRFSGHQFPNYSSELNVNALLLGDSALYLCASSPGRLSYNEQFFGPGTRLTVL.